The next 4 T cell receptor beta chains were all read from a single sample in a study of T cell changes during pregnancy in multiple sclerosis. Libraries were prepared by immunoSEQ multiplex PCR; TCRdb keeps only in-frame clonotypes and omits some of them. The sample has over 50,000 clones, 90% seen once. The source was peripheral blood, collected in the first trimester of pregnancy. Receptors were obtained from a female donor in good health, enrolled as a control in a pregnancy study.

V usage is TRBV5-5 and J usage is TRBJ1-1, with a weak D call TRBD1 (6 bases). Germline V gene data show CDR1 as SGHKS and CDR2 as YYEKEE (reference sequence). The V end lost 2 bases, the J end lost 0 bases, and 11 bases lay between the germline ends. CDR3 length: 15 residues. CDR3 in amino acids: CASSFNRAMNTEAFF. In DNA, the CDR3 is TGTGCCAGCAGCTTTAACAGGGCAATGAACACTGAAGCTTTCTTT.

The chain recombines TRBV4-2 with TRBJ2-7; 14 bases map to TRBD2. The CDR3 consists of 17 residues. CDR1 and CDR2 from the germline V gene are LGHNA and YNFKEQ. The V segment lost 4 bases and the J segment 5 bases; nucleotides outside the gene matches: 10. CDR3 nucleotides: TGTGCCAGCAGCCGAAGAGATCTGACTAGCGGGAGGGACGAGCAGTACTTC. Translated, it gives CASSRRDLTSGRDEQYF.

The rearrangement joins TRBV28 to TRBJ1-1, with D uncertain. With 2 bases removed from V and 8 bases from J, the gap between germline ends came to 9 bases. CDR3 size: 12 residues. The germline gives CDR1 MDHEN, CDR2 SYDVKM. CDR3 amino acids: CASSLPQREAFF. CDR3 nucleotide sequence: TGTGCCAGCAGTTTACCGCAACGGGAAGCTTTCTTT.

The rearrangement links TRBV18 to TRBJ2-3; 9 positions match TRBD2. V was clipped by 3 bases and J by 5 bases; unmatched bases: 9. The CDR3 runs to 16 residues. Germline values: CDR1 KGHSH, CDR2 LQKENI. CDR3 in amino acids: CASSPLAGGLKDTQYF. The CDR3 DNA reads TGTGCCAGCTCACCCCTGGCGGGGGGGCTTAAAGATACGCAGTATTTT.